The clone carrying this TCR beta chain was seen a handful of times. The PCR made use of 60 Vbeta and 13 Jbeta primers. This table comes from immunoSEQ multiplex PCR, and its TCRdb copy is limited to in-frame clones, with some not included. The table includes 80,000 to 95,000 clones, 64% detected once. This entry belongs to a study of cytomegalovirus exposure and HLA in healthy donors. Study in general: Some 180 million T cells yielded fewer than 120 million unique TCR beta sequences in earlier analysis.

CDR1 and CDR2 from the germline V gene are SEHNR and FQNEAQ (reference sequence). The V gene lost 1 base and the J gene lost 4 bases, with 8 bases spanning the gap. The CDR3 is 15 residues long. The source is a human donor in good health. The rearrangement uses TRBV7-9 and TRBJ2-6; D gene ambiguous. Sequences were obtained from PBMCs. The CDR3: CASSLGQAGANVLTF. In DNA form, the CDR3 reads TGTGCCAGCAGCTTAGGGCAGGCCGGGGCCAACGTCCTGACTTTC.